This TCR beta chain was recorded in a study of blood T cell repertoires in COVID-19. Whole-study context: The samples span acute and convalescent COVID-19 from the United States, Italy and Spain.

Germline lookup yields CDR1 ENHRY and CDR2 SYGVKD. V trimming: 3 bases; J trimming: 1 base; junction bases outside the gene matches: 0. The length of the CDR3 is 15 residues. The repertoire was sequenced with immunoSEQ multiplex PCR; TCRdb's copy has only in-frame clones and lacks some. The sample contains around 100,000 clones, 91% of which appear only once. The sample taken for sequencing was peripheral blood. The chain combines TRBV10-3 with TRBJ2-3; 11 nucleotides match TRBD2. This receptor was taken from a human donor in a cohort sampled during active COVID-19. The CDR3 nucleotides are TGTGCCATCAGTGAACTAGCGGGGGGCACAGATACGCAGTATTTT. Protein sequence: CAISELAGGTDTQYF.